These 30 T cell receptor beta chains came from one sample sequenced in a study of PD-1 blockade in classical Hodgkin lymphoma. TCRdb keeps only in-frame clones here, not all; method: immunoSEQ multiplex PCR. The repertoire holds 50,000 to 65,000 clones, about 89% seen once, with 10% in the top ten. Time point noted: cycle 4 day 1 (C4D1), after 6 weeks of nivolumab. Autologous stem cell transplantation was followed by relapse in every patient, and brentuximab vedotin exposure varied. The sequencing used peripheral blood mononuclear cells (PBMCs), collected before the fourth cycle of nivolumab. All receptors come from a human donor with classical Hodgkin lymphoma.

This chain links TRBV11-2 with TRBJ2-7; perhaps D is TRBD1 or TRBD2 (5 bases each). CDR1 and CDR2 from the germline V gene are SGHAT and FQNNGV. V dropped 1 base and J dropped 4 bases, with 14 bases sitting between them. The CDR3 sequence is 15 residues long. As DNA, the CDR3 is TGTGCCAGCAGCTTAGCCATGACTGGGGGATACGAGCAGTACTTC. Translating gives CASSLAMTGGYEQYF.

The gene calls are TRBV21-1 and TRBJ2-5. TRBV21-1 is listed as a pseudogene. The CDR3 loop spans 13 amino acids. The CDR3 coding sequence is TGTGCCAGCACTCGGTTGGCAAAAGTGGCCCAGTACTTC. This translates into CASTRLAKVAQYF.

The rearrangement links TRBV30 to TRBJ2-4; either TRBD1 or TRBD2 may fit D (6 bases each). The ends were cut back, 2 bases at V and 5 bases at J, with 13 bases in the middle. Germline CDR1 GTSNPN, CDR2 SVGIG (reference sequence). The CDR3 extends over 14 amino acids. The CDR3 sequence is CAWSLMGGQNIQYF. Written as DNA, the CDR3 is TGTGCCTGGAGTCTCATGGGGGGCCAAAACATTCAGTACTTC. Combining the CDR3 with reference TRBV30 and TRBJ2-4 gives the whole variable domain SQTIHQWPATLVQPVGSPLSLECTVEGTSNPNLYWYRQAAGRGLQLLFYSVGIGQISSEVPQNLSASRPQDRQFILSSKKLLLSDSGFYLCAWSLMGGQNIQYFGAGTRLSVL.

The chain employs TRBV19 and TRBJ2-7, with D perhaps TRBD2 (5 bases). The CDR3 runs to 15 residues. CDR1 is LNHDA and CDR2 is SQIVND in the germline V gene (reference sequence). V was clipped by 6 bases and J by 5 bases, with 20 bases between them. The chain's CDR3 is CASSASRELSNEQYF. CDR3 coding DNA: TGTGCCAGTAGCGCCTCGAGGGAGCTATCGAACGAGCAGTACTTC.

The J gene is TRBJ2-5, the V gene TRBV19; weak D call: TRBD1 (5 bases). Germline CDR1 LNHDA, CDR2 SQIVND (reference sequence). The CDR3 is made up of 14 amino acids. The V gene lost 5 bases and the J gene lost 5 bases, with 15 bases spanning the gap. The CDR3 loop reads CASSRGQGRETQYF. In DNA, the CDR3 is TGTGCCAGTAGTCGAGGCCAGGGCAGGGAGACCCAGTACTTC.

The rearrangement links TRBV4-1 to TRBJ1-3; D remains ambiguous. The CDR3 runs 14 residues. The germline V gene encodes CDR1 MGHRA and CDR2 YSYEKL. V shed 4 bases and J shed 2 bases, with 9 bases lying between them. CDR3 residues: CASSPKSAGNTIYF. DNA of the CDR3: TGCGCCAGCAGCCCCAAGTCGGCTGGAAACACCATATATTTT.

The chain has TRBV7-2 and TRBJ2-2; 9 positions agree with TRBD1. The CDR3 runs to 15 residues. Germline CDR1 is SGHTA and CDR2 is FQGNSA. J was trimmed by 6 bases and V by 6 bases; bases with no gene match: 8. The CDR3 DNA sequence: TGTGCCAGCAGTTGGAACAGGGGGCTTCCCGGGGAGCTGTTTTTT. It is translated as CASSWNRGLPGELFF. The full variable domain, rest sourced from reference TRBV7-2 and TRBJ2-2, is GAGVSQSPSNKVTEKGKDVELRCDPISGHTALYWYRQSLGQGLEFLIYFQGNSAPDKSGLPSDRFSAERTGGSVSTLTIQRTQQEDSAVYLCASSWNRGLPGELFFGEGSRLTVL.

The rearrangement joins TRBV5-1 to TRBJ2-7, with TRBD1 matching over 8 bases. V lost 0 bases to trimming and J lost 3 bases; unmatched junction nucleotides: 5. Looked up from germline, CDR1 is SGHRS and CDR2 is YFSETQ. The CDR3 is 15 residues long. The CDR3 nucleotides are TGCGCCAGCAGCTTGGCCGGGACAGGAGTCTACGAGCAGTACTTC. Translation: CASSLAGTGVYEQYF.

This clone was recorded only once. V and J are TRBV9 and TRBJ2-7, with 8 bases matching TRBD2. This CDR3 is 15 amino acids long. The germline CDR1 and CDR2 sequences are SGDLS and YYNGEE. V shed 1 base and J 3 bases; nucleotides not matched to a gene: 6. The CDR3 is CASSVQGTSGYEQYF. DNA for the CDR3: TGTGCCAGCAGCGTACAAGGCACTAGCGGCTACGAGCAGTACTTC.

The chain joins TRBV4-1 to TRBJ1-2; 7 nucleotides agree with TRBD1. This CDR3 has 14 residues. Germline loops: CDR1 MGHRA, CDR2 YSYEKL. Germline trimming cut 0 bases from V and 5 bases from J; bases unmatched to any gene: 3. The DNA for the CDR3 is TGCGCCAGCAGCCAAGAAGGGACAGTTTATGGCTACACCTTC. Translating it yields CASSQEGTVYGYTF.

The sample holds one count of this clone. The V and J genes are TRBV7-2 and TRBJ2-3; 9 nucleotides line up with TRBD2. The CDR3 consists of 18 residues. Looked up from germline, CDR1 is SGHTA and CDR2 is FQGNSA. Trimming took 0 bases from V and 5 from J; bases not matched to a gene: 12. The CDR3 sequence is CASSLAPLGGGAVDTQYF. In DNA, the CDR3 is TGTGCCAGCAGCTTAGCCCCTCTAGGCGGGGGGGCTGTAGATACGCAGTATTTT. The full variable domain, with the rest looked up from reference TRBV7-2 and TRBJ2-3, is GAGVSQSPSNKVTEKGKDVELRCDPISGHTALYWYRQSLGQGLEFLIYFQGNSAPDKSGLPSDRFSAERTGGSVSTLTIQRTQQEDSAVYLCASSLAPLGGGAVDTQYFGPGTRLTVL.

V is TRBV6-1 and J is TRBJ1-2; weak D call: TRBD1 (5 bases). V lost 1 base, J lost 4 bases, and 16 bases lay in between. The CDR3 loop spans 16 amino acids. CDR1 is MNHNS, CDR2 SASEGT, per germline. DNA for the CDR3: TGTGCCAGCAGTGAAGGATGGGACCGCCCGATCTATGGCTACACCTTC. This translates into CASSEGWDRPIYGYTF.

This chain uses TRBV19 with TRBJ1-5; a possible D gene is TRBD1 (5 bases). CDR3 size: 14 residues. V was pared by 5 bases and J by 4 bases, with 12 bases between. The germline V gene encodes CDR1 LNHDA and CDR2 SQIVND (reference sequence). The CDR3 sequence is CASSFGAVNQPQHF. The DNA for the CDR3 is TGTGCCAGTAGTTTTGGGGCGGTTAATCAGCCCCAGCATTTT.

The rearrangement joins TRBV7-3 to TRBJ1-1; D is perhaps TRBD1 (5 bases). CDR3 size: 13 residues. V shed 0 bases and J shed 3 bases, with 5 bases lying between them. Germline V gene data show CDR1 as SGHTA and CDR2 as FQGTGA. The CDR3 DNA sequence: TGTGCCAGCAGCTTAACAGGGGACACTGAAGCTTTCTTT. Protein product: CASSLTGDTEAFF.

The chain couples TRBV11-2 to TRBJ1-2; 9 nucleotides line up with TRBD1. V lost 5 bases, J lost 8 bases, and 12 bases stayed unmatched. Germline CDR1 reads SGHAT; CDR2 reads FQNNGV. The CDR3 runs to 15 residues. The DNA for the CDR3 is TGTGCCAGCAGCACAACCCCGGGACAGGGAGGAGGCTACACCTTC. Translating gives CASSTTPGQGGGYTF.

The chain couples TRBV7-8 to TRBJ1-2, with unresolved D. Germline CDR1 is SGHVS and CDR2 is FQNEAQ. The CDR3 is 15 residues long. Trimming removed 3 bases from V and 8 bases from J, with 19 bases in between. The CDR3 is CASSLAAGSPRGYTF. The CDR3 bases are TGTGCCAGCAGCTTGGCGGCGGGGTCTCCTCGGGGCTACACCTTC.

The chain couples TRBV18 to TRBJ1-1; the D is unclear. Germline V gene lookup returns CDR1 KGHSH and CDR2 LQKENI. This CDR3 region has 15 residues. V dropped 0 bases and J dropped 4 bases, with 12 bases sitting between them. The DNA for the CDR3 is TGTGCCAGCTCACCACCGAGGGATCTAGGCACTGAAGCTTTCTTT. Its protein is CASSPPRDLGTEAFF.

This clone is classed as medium-sized. The chain joins TRBV27 to TRBJ1-6; unclear D gene. Deletions cut 3 bases from V and 9 bases from J, with 9 bases between. The CDR3 spans 13 residues. Germline CDR1 reads MNHEY; CDR2 reads SMNVEV (reference sequence). CDR3 sequence reads: CASSFYWASPLHF. CDR3 bases: TGTGCCAGCAGTTTTTACTGGGCTTCACCCCTCCACTTT.

This clone was observed a single time. The chain has TRBV20-1 and TRBJ2-5; no clear D gene. Between the trimmed V and J ends, which lost 3 bases and 3 bases, there was a span of 5 bases. The CDR3 sequence is 11 residues long. The germline CDR1 and CDR2 sequences are DFQATT and SNEGSKA (reference sequence). As DNA, the CDR3 is TGCAGTGCTAGGGCGGAAGAGACCCAGTACTTC. This encodes CSARAEETQYF.

This sequence joins TRBV28 and TRBJ1-5, with D tentatively TRBD1 (6 bases). The germline CDR1 and CDR2 sequences are MDHEN and SYDVKM. The length of the CDR3 is 14 residues. Deletions cut 5 bases from V and 7 bases from J, with 15 bases between. This CDR3 is CASSNPGGLQPQHF. The CDR3 DNA follows: TGTGCCAGCAGTAACCCCGGGGGGCTCCAGCCCCAGCATTTT.

The J gene is TRBJ1-3, the V gene TRBV27; possible D gene TRBD1, 5 bases. CDR3 length: 14 residues. Per germline, CDR1 MNHEY and CDR2 SMNVEV (reference sequence). The V gene lost 8 bases and the J gene lost 3 bases, with 14 bases spanning the gap. CDR3 nucleotides: TGTGCCAGCCGTCCCGGGGGGAGTGGAAACACCATATATTTT. Translated: CASRPGGSGNTIYF.

The V call is TRBV6-5, the J call TRBJ1-1, with D unresolved. V shed 0 bases and J shed 6 bases, with 11 bases lying between them. CDR3 length: 14 amino acids. Germline V gene data show CDR1 as MNHEY and CDR2 as SVGAGI. Here the CDR3 reads CASSYSGRVPEAFF. For the CDR3, the DNA is TGTGCCAGCAGTTACTCGGGGAGGGTTCCTGAAGCTTTCTTT.

This sequence joins TRBV4-2 and TRBJ2-3; the match to TRBD2 covers 7 bases. CDR1 and CDR2 from the germline V gene are LGHNA and YNFKEQ. Trimming cost V 4 bases and J 11 bases; bases outside gene matches: 6. The CDR3 sequence is 12 residues long. The CDR3 loop is CASSLGTTEQYF. The CDR3 nucleotides read TGTGCCAGCAGCCTCGGGACTACCGAGCAGTATTTT.

This clone has only a few counts. The rearrangement joins TRBV11-2 to TRBJ1-2; the D is unclear. Germline CDR1 reads SGHAT; CDR2 reads FQNNGV. V lost 5 bases to trimming and J lost 11 bases, with 12 bases between them. The CDR3 totals 11 residues. The DNA for the CDR3 is TGTGCCAGCAGCCTATCGGGCGGATACACCTTC. Translated: CASSLSGGYTF. The full variable domain, completed using reference TRBV11-2 and TRBJ1-2, is EAGVAQSPRYKIIEKRQSVAFWCNPISGHATLYWYQQILGQGPKLLIQFQNNGVVDDSQLPKDRFSAERLKGVDSTLKIQPAKLEDSAVYLCASSLSGGYTFGSGTRLTVV.

The rearrangement links TRBV11-2 to TRBJ1-2; D not certain. Trimming shortened V by 5 bases and J by 8 bases, and 12 bases separated the two germline ends. CDR1 SGHAT and CDR2 FQNNGV come from the germline V gene. This CDR3 spans 12 amino acids. The CDR3 nucleotides read TGTGCCAGCAGCCAAGGATTTAGCGGCTACACCTTC. Translating it yields CASSQGFSGYTF.

As to this clone: One end of the junction varies from germline; a read error may be responsible. The chain carries TRBV7-6 and TRBJ2-7; 7 positions agree with TRBD1. Germline V lookup: CDR1 SGHVS, CDR2 FNYEAQ. The CDR3 spans 15 residues. In DNA, the CDR3 is TGTGCCAGCAGCAAATGGACAGGCAGAGCGAACCAACGGCACTTC. Translating gives CASSKWTGRANQRHF. Drawing the rest from reference TRBV7-6 and TRBJ2-7, the complete variable domain is GAGVSQSPRYKVTKRGQDVALRCDPISGHVSLYWYRQALGQGPEFLTYFNYEAQQDKSGLPNDRFSAERPEGSISTLTIQRTEQRDSAMYRCASSKWTGRANQRHFGPGTRLTVT.

This chain uses TRBV5-6 with TRBJ1-2; possible D gene TRBD1, 6 bases. CDR3 size: 16 residues. Trimming left V 4 bases short and J 0 bases short, with 16 bases between. Germline V CDR1 and CDR2: SGHDT, YYEEEE. DNA for the CDR3: TGTGCCAGCAGCCCGGGACAAGTATTAGCTAACTATGGCTACACCTTC. Translation gives CASSPGQVLANYGYTF.

The gene calls are TRBV5-1 and TRBJ1-5; the D gene is possibly TRBD1 (6 bases). The CDR3 covers 13 residues. Per the germline V gene, CDR1 is SGHRS and CDR2 is YFSETQ. V lost 2 bases and J 5 bases, leaving 8 bases between the germline ends. DNA of the CDR3: TGCGCCAGCAGCTTTTCAGGGGATCAGCCCCAGCATTTT. Protein: CASSFSGDQPQHF.

This rearrangement joins TRBV5-1 to TRBJ2-5, with D perhaps being TRBD1 or TRBD2 (6 bases each). V lost 7 bases to trimming and J lost 4 bases, with 20 bases between them. This CDR3 has 15 residues. The germline CDR1 and CDR2 sequences are SGHRS and YFSETQ. The DNA for the CDR3 is TGCGCCAGCTCGTATAGGGGGGAGTTCGCAGAGACCCAGTACTTC. This sequence encodes CASSYRGEFAETQYF.

The V and J genes are TRBV28 and TRBJ2-1; D not resolved. CDR3 length: 15 residues. CDR1 is MDHEN and CDR2 is SYDVKM in the germline V gene. Deletions cut 6 bases from V and 7 bases from J, with 19 bases between. The chain's CDR3 is CASSLPVALGNEQFF. CDR3 nucleotide sequence: TGTGCCAGCAGCCTCCCGGTGGCGTTAGGGAATGAGCAGTTCTTC.